This TCR beta chain was identified in a study of OX40 agonist ivuxolimab in advanced cancers. The V gene's germline CDR1 is MNHNY and CDR2 SVGAGI (reference sequence). The V gene lost 5 bases and the J gene lost 1 base, with 12 bases spanning the gap. CDR3 length: 14 residues. This clone was detected ten times or more. Measured with immunoSEQ multiplex PCR; TCRdb has only the in-frame clones, and not every one. The sample lists more than 12,000 clones, roughly 80% occurring once. Source: CD4+ or CD8+ T cells sorted from blood, taken in a trial of the OX40 agonist ivuxolimab. V and J are TRBV6-6 and TRBJ2-7; D remains unclear. This clonotype originated in an adult with an advanced solid tumor such as melanoma, head and neck, liver or kidney cancer. The CDR3 sequence: CASSTSTRSYEQYF. CDR3 DNA sequence: TGTGCCAGCAGTACCTCAACGAGGTCCTACGAGCAGTACTTC.